The rows below give T cell receptor beta chains drawn from one sample of a study of OX40 agonist ivuxolimab in advanced cancers. Sequencing used immunoSEQ multiplex PCR; TCRdb keeps in-frame clones, though not all of them. Of roughly 70,000 clones in the sample, roughly 90% were seen once. Sequencing used CD4+ or CD8+ T cells sorted from blood, obtained in a trial of the OX40 agonist ivuxolimab. The receptors were sampled from an adult with an advanced solid tumor such as melanoma, head and neck, liver or kidney cancer. CDR3s include the opening cysteine and the closing phenylalanine or tryptophan. Expanded clones are given a class, and other clones once, few, many or no size at all.

CDR3 length: 15; clone size: few; V gene: TRBV15; CDR3 protein: CATSRALGAVTEAFF
CDR3 length: 16; clone size: .; V gene: TRBV28; CDR3 protein: CASSLPRDASGNTIYF
CDR3 length: 19; clone size: .; V gene: TRBV5-1; CDR3 protein: CASSLDLQGRISGANVLTF
CDR3 length: 17; clone size: .; V gene: TRBV6-1; CDR3 protein: CASSEAPPQTSADTQYF
CDR3 length: 14; clone size: once; V gene: TRBV6-5; CDR3 protein: CASTEDRVNEKLFF
CDR3 length: 15; clone size: .; V gene: TRBV21-1; CDR3 protein: CASPKRGQNTGELFF
CDR3 length: 15; clone size: once; V gene: TRBV10-3; CDR3 protein: CAISVEGARTDTQYF
CDR3 length: 15; clone size: once; V gene: TRBV13; CDR3 protein: CASSFLTGGVNGYTF
CDR3 length: 14; clone size: .; V gene: TRBV11-2; CDR3 protein: CASSLAGGVEKLFF
CDR3 length: 17; clone size: .; V gene: TRBV18; CDR3 protein: CASSLLTGTDSGNTIYF
CDR3 length: 11; clone size: once; V gene: TRBV27; CDR3 protein: CASKSSYEQYF
CDR3 length: 12; clone size: .; V gene: TRBV30; CDR3 protein: CARWGSGNTIYF
CDR3 length: 13; clone size: .; V gene: TRBV27; CDR3 protein: CASSFSGNQPQHF
CDR3 length: 14; clone size: few; V gene: TRBV19; CDR3 protein: CASSTNRGRHGYTF
CDR3 length: 16; clone size: .; V gene: TRBV5-1; CDR3 protein: CASSLASGTRVDEQFF
CDR3 length: 12; clone size: .; V gene: TRBV7-2; CDR3 protein: CASSPYTSGYTF
CDR3 length: 15; clone size: .; V gene: TRBV11-1; CDR3 protein: CASSLEGTANEKLFF
CDR3 length: 14; clone size: .; V gene: TRBV10-2; CDR3 protein: CASAIGPSSYEQYF
CDR3 length: 14; clone size: .; V gene: TRBV28; CDR3 protein: CASSLSFGGQTQYF
CDR3 length: 16; clone size: .; V gene: TRBV4-2; CDR3 protein: CASSQDSAGARQPQHF
CDR3 length: 14; clone size: .; V gene: TRBV14; CDR3 protein: CASSPGTRGETQYF
CDR3 length: 13; clone size: .; V gene: TRBV7-3; CDR3 protein: CASSLDRDNEQFF
CDR3 length: 15; clone size: .; V gene: TRBV18; CDR3 protein: CASSPGWDRTYEQYF
CDR3 length: 14; clone size: .; V gene: TRBV7-2; CDR3 protein: CASSPQGQFYEQYF
CDR3 length: 14; clone size: .; V gene: TRBV6-5; CDR3 protein: CASSYWEGNQPQHF
CDR3 length: 16; clone size: .; V gene: TRBV7-6; CDR3 protein: CASSATSGGANEKLFF
CDR3 length: 14; clone size: .; V gene: TRBV28; CDR3 protein: CASRSTGEGQPQHF
CDR3 length: 13; clone size: few; V gene: TRBV14; CDR3 protein: CASSQTQDTEAFF
CDR3 length: 14; clone size: .; V gene: TRBV19; CDR3 protein: CASSKLAGESEQFF
CDR3 length: 15; clone size: .; V gene: TRBV5-1; CDR3 protein: CASSTPGASTYEQYF
CDR3 length: 15; clone size: .; V gene: TRBV19; CDR3 protein: CASSKTWESGNTIYF
CDR3 length: 15; clone size: .; V gene: TRBV7-9; CDR3 protein: CASSSRDLASNEQFF
CDR3 length: 14; clone size: .; V gene: TRBV2; CDR3 protein: CASSGDRGLTEAFF
CDR3 length: 14; clone size: .; V gene: TRBV7-8; CDR3 protein: CASSLDASTDTQYF
CDR3 length: 13; clone size: few; V gene: TRBV5-4; CDR3 protein: CASSAGTAYGYTF
CDR3 length: 14; clone size: .; V gene: TRBV5-1; CDR3 protein: CASKTGGTSYEQYF
CDR3 length: 16; clone size: .; V gene: TRBV10-1; CDR3 protein: CASSESGAGNTDTQYF
CDR3 length: 14; clone size: .; V gene: TRBV6-4; CDR3 protein: CASSVRHDSYEQYF
CDR3 length: 15; clone size: .; V gene: TRBV2; CDR3 protein: CASRITGGNTGELFF
CDR3 length: 18; clone size: .; V gene: TRBV7-9; CDR3 protein: CASSSPAGGSVDTDTQYF
CDR3 length: 13; clone size: .; V gene: TRBV7-9; CDR3 protein: CATRLGAQETQYF
CDR3 length: 13; clone size: .; V gene: TRBV11-3; CDR3 protein: CASSPDRGGEQYF
CDR3 length: 13; clone size: .; V gene: TRBV10-2; CDR3 protein: CASMRGVNQPQHF
CDR3 length: 15; clone size: .; V gene: TRBV7-2; CDR3 protein: CASSVGQGSTDTQYF
CDR3 length: 14; clone size: .; V gene: TRBV28; CDR3 protein: CASSVPQGNYGYTF
CDR3 length: 14; clone size: .; V gene: TRBV7-9; CDR3 protein: CASSLATGANVLTF
CDR3 length: 14; clone size: .; V gene: TRBV19; CDR3 protein: CASKKDRSNTEAFF
CDR3 length: 15; clone size: once; V gene: TRBV7-6; CDR3 protein: CASSLTTGGQETQYF
CDR3 length: 16; clone size: .; V gene: TRBV10-3; CDR3 protein: CAISESRRGGTGELFF
CDR3 length: 15; clone size: once; V gene: TRBV25-1; CDR3 protein: CASSVSSGSADTQYF
CDR3 length: 15; clone size: .; V gene: TRBV6-5; CDR3 protein: CASSYSYGQEGTQYF
CDR3 length: 13; clone size: .; V gene: TRBV28; CDR3 protein: CASIGQRNQPQHF